Included here is one T cell receptor (beta chain) sequence, with context. The CDR3 contains 16 residues. The J segment lost 6 bases and the V segment lost 1 base, leaving 4 bases of the junction unmatched. The V gene's germline CDR1 is KGHSH and CDR2 LQKENI. Profiling relied on immunoSEQ multiplex PCR, and the TCRdb table lists in-frame clones only, not all of them. The repertoire has roughly 500,000 clones, approximately 83% of them found once; the top ten carry about 3.2%. This record belongs to a study of blood T cell repertoires in COVID-19. Study details: The cDNA or gDNA used as material had been derived from T cells, B-cell-depleted T cells, or PBMCs.

The sequencing sample was made of peripheral blood. The chain recombines TRBV18 with TRBJ2-2, with TRBD2 matching over 11 bases. This TCR was recovered from a human donor in a cohort sampled during active COVID-19. The CDR3 DNA sequence: TGTGCCAGCTCACCACTTCTAGCGGGAGGAGCCGGGGAGCTGTTTTTT. This encodes CASSPLLAGGAGELFF. Looking up the rest from reference TRBV18 and TRBJ2-2 gives the full variable domain: NAGVMQNPRHLVRRRGQEARLRCSPMKGHSHVYWYRQLPEEGLKFMVYLQKENIIDESGMPKERFSAEFPKEGPSILRIQQVVRGDSAAYFCASSPLLAGGAGELFFGEGSRLTVL.